The TCR beta chain described here comes from a study of immune evolution from preneoplasia to lung adenocarcinoma. Findings and limits, study-wide: From normal lung to invasive adenocarcinoma, top clone frequencies appeared to decrease.

The table lists this clone with a count of one. What it recognizes is unknown. Sequencing used immunoSEQ multiplex PCR; TCRdb keeps in-frame clones, though not all of them. Of approximately 7,600 clones listed, roughly two thirds were seen once; the top ten hold 11%. Germline V lookup: CDR1 GTSNPN, CDR2 SVGIG (reference sequence). V gave up 2 bases and J gave up 4 bases; unmatched junction bases: 6. The CDR3 loop spans 14 amino acids. The sequencing input was FFPE lung adenocarcinoma in situ tissue. The chain couples TRBV30 to TRBJ2-7; 9 bases agree with TRBD2. The TCR comes from a donor aged 70 or over with lung adenocarcinoma. Some clones in this sample may be carry-over from other donors' samples. The CDR3 coding sequence is TGTGCCTGGAGTCCTTGGGGACTAGCTTACGAGCAGTACTTC. As protein: CAWSPWGLAYEQYF.